The rows below give T cell receptor beta chains drawn from one sample of a study of blood T cells in healthy people across ages. TCRdb processed the 5' RACE reads anew with MiXCR; each CDR3 protein has one entry. Among 800,000 or so distinct CDR3 sequences listed, about 25% were seen once. This sample was also put to use in a study of T cells of mothers and their children.

Specimen: blood. Every receptor here comes from a boy under 18 in good health. The CDR3 runs from the conserved cysteine through the conserved F or W. A D gene is named only where the DNA matches it firmly. Not all rows give a size; the values are once, few, many and, for expanded clones, a class.

size	D	J	V	CDR3	DNA
NA	NA	TRBJ2-1	TRBV5-5	CASISRPGPNEQFF	TGTGCCAGCATATCTCGACCAGGGCCCAATGAGCAGTTCTTC
NA	NA	TRBJ2-1	TRBV30	CAWSVGRGDSFF	TGTGCCTGGAGTGTCGGCAGGGGGGATTCGTTCTTC
NA	NA	TRBJ1-5	TRBV5-5	CASSRVGGESNQPQHF	TGTGCCAGCTCGCGGGTGGGGGGGGAGAGCAATCAGCCCCAGCATTTT
NA	TRBD1	TRBJ1-5	TRBV7-9	CASSLGTGNGNQPQHF	TGTGCCAGCAGCTTAGGGACAGGGAACGGCAATCAGCCCCAGCATTTT
NA	TRBD2	TRBJ2-7	TRBV9	CASSVTPSGLTYEQYF	TGTGCCAGCAGCGTAACCCCTAGCGGATTAACCTACGAGCAGTACTTC
NA	TRBD2	TRBJ2-7	TRBV20-1	CSARGRVGTRMGEQYF	TGCAGTGCTAGAGGGAGAGTTGGGACTAGGATGGGCGAGCAGTACTTC
NA	NA	TRBJ2-7	TRBV7-9	CASSFGRGAHPEQYF	TGTGCCAGCAGCTTTGGTCGGGGGGCACATCCGGAGCAGTACTTC
few	TRBD1	TRBJ2-5	TRBV28	CASTGGTGAQETQYF	TGTGCCAGCACGGGGGGGACAGGGGCCCAAGAGACCCAGTACTTC
few	NA	TRBJ1-1	TRBV3-1	CASSQRLSPEAFF	TGTGCCAGCAGCCAACGACTTTCCCCTGAAGCTTTCTTT
NA	NA	TRBJ2-5	TRBV7-9	CASSLIGGSGETQYF	TGTGCCAGCAGCTTAATCGGAGGCAGTGGGGAGACCCAGTACTTC
NA	TRBD1	TRBJ2-7	TRBV7-9	CASSLSTGGNHEQYF	TGTGCCAGCAGCTTAAGTACAGGGGGCAACCACGAGCAGTACTTC
NA	TRBD2	TRBJ2-5	TRBV7-2	CASRPSPGLAGVETQYF	TGTGCCAGCAGACCAAGCCCCGGACTAGCGGGTGTAGAGACCCAGTACTTC
few	NA	TRBJ1-2	TRBV28	CASSLIGYGYTF	TGTGCCAGCAGTTTAATAGGGTATGGCTACACCTTC
NA	NA	TRBJ2-7	TRBV12-3/TRBV12-4	CASSLGGKISYEQYF	TGTGCCAGCAGTTTAGGGGGAAAAATTTCCTACGAGCAGTACTTC
NA	TRBD2	TRBJ2-5	TRBV2	CASSDQEIGLARNQETQYF	TGTGCCAGCAGTGATCAGGAGATAGGACTAGCGAGAAATCAAGAGACCCAGTACTTC
few	NA	TRBJ1-1	TRBV7-8	CASSLVPENTEAFF	TGTGCCAGCAGCTTAGTCCCAGAGAACACCGAAGCTTTCTTT
NA	NA	TRBJ2-5	TRBV27	CASSLMGSGNQETQYF	TGTGCCAGCAGTTTAATGGGTAGCGGCAACCAAGAGACCCAGTACTTC
NA	NA	TRBJ1-5	TRBV30	CAWSVLGKQPQHF	TGTGCCTGGAGTGTACTGGGTAAACAGCCCCAGCATTTT
few	NA	TRBJ1-5	TRBV6-6	CASSYVLQPQHF	TGTGCCAGCAGTTACGTACTTCAGCCCCAGCATTTT
few	NA	TRBJ2-7	TRBV3-1	CASSHPGPTPREQYF	TGTGCCAGCAGCCATCCTGGACCGACGCCTAGGGAGCAGTACTTC
NA	NA	TRBJ2-1	TRBV3-1	CASSPEGAGEQFF	TGTGCCAGCAGCCCGGAGGGGGCTGGGGAGCAGTTCTTC
NA	TRBD2	TRBJ2-7	TRBV28	CASSPPSGRIYEQYF	TGTGCCAGCAGCCCCCCTAGCGGGAGAATCTACGAGCAGTACTTC
NA	NA	TRBJ1-4	TRBV20-1	CSAHRPGTVTEKLFF	TGCAGTGCCCACCGCCCTGGGACCGTTACTGAAAAACTGTTTTTT
NA	NA	TRBJ2-1	TRBV13	CASSLEVSPYNEQFF	TGTGCCAGCAGCTTAGAGGTTAGCCCCTACAATGAGCAGTTCTTC
many	NA	TRBJ2-7	TRBV20-1	CSAMPRDGSYEQYF	TGCAGTGCCATGCCCCGGGACGGGTCCTACGAGCAGTACTTC
few	NA	TRBJ2-5	TRBV20-1	CSAEPSEQETQYF	TGCAGTGCGGAACCTAGCGAACAAGAGACCCAGTACTTC
NA	NA	TRBJ2-5	TRBV12-3/TRBV12-4	CASKAETQYF	TGTGCCAGCAAAGCGGAGACCCAGTACTTC
NA	TRBD2	TRBJ2-4	TRBV12-3/TRBV12-4	CASSEAGSGGQNIQYF	TGTGCCAGCAGCGAGGCGGGTAGCGGGGGGCAAAACATTCAGTACTTC
NA	NA	TRBJ1-2	TRBV4-3	CASSQERGQEAYGYTF	TGCGCCAGCAGCCAAGAGAGAGGGCAGGAGGCCTATGGCTACACCTTC
NA	NA	TRBJ1-1	TRBV20-1	CSARDLGGPPTEAFF	TGCAGTGCTAGAGACCTTGGGGGGCCCCCCACTGAAGCTTTCTTT
NA	TRBD1	TRBJ1-1	TRBV20-1	CSAGFGQGGYTEAFF	TGCAGTGCGGGATTTGGACAGGGTGGGTATACTGAAGCTTTCTTT
NA	TRBD1	TRBJ2-5	TRBV24-1	CATSLTGAGETQYF	TGTGCCACCAGCTTGACAGGGGCAGGCGAGACCCAGTACTTC